These 18 T cell receptor beta chains were all obtained from the same sample, sequenced in a study of CD8+ T cells in alopecia areata. Treatment here: oral pan-JAK inhibitor, 5-10 mg twice daily. TCR sequencing used cDNA made by reverse transcription of extracted RNA. The assay was immunoSEQ multiplex PCR, and TCRdb's table has in-frame clones only and misses some. The sample has about 290,000 clones, roughly 64% seen once. The source material was CD4+ T cells sorted from blood, sampled at week 24, from a patient treated with tofacitinib. The receptors originated from a human donor with alopecia areata.

The chain has TRBV7-2 and TRBJ1-1, with 8 bases lining up with TRBD1. From germline, CDR1 is SGHTA and CDR2 FQGNSA. The CDR3 consists of 14 residues. The ends lost 5 bases at V and 3 bases at J; junction bases unmatched: 5. The CDR3, as DNA: TGTGCCAGCAGCGTAACAGGGGGGGACACTGAAGCTTTCTTT. Amino acids: CASSVTGGDTEAFF.

This clone was seen a few times. This chain links TRBV15 with TRBJ1-6, with a weak D call TRBD1 (5 bases). Trimming left V 0 bases short and J 6 bases short, with 9 bases between. The length of the CDR3 is 15 residues. Germline V lookup: CDR1 LNHNV, CDR2 YYDKDF (reference sequence). The CDR3 is CATSRDRVANSPLHF. CDR3 DNA: TGTGCCACCAGCAGAGACAGGGTGGCTAATTCACCCCTCCACTTT.

The chain links TRBV25-1 to TRBJ1-1; unclear D gene. V lost 4 bases, J lost 5 bases, and 8 bases lay in between. Germline V lookup: CDR1 MGHDK, CDR2 SYGVNS. The CDR3 contains 12 residues. The chain's CDR3 is CASSAQWTEAFF. The CDR3, as DNA: TGTGCCAGCAGTGCTCAGTGGACTGAAGCTTTCTTT.

The rearrangement uses TRBV2 and TRBJ1-1; TRBD1 matches at 9 bases. Germline CDR1 reads SNHLY; CDR2 reads FYNNEI. V lost 3 bases, J lost 11 bases, and 10 bases stayed unmatched. The CDR3 totals 14 residues. DNA of the CDR3: TGTGCCAGCAGTGAGGACAGGGGATGGAGTGGGGCTTTCTTT. Translating it yields CASSEDRGWSGAFF.

The chain has TRBV30 and TRBJ2-7; D might be TRBD2 (7 bases). The CDR3 runs to 15 residues. The germline V gene encodes CDR1 GTSNPN and CDR2 SVGIG (reference sequence). Deletions cut 1 base from V and 6 bases from J, with 19 bases between. Written as DNA, the CDR3 is TGTGCCTGGAGTGAACAGGGAGGGGAACGGGGCGAGCAGTACTTC. This sequence encodes CAWSEQGGERGEQYF.

In its sample, this clone was seen a few times. This CDR3 reads CASSQPLRQGRITEAFF. As DNA, the CDR3 is TGCGCCAGCAGCCAACCACTACGACAGGGGAGGATCACTGAAGCTTTCTTT. This chain joins TRBV4-1 and TRBJ1-1, with TRBD1 identical over 8 bases. The CDR3 consists of 17 residues. V gave up 2 bases and J gave up 4 bases; unmatched junction bases: 12. Germline lookup yields CDR1 MGHRA and CDR2 YSYEKL.

The CDR3 is CSVQQGDTQYF. In nucleotides, the CDR3 is TGCAGCGTTCAACAGGGGGATACGCAGTATTTT. V gene TRBV29-1 combines with J gene TRBJ2-3, with 7 bases matching TRBD1. Germline trimming cut 5 bases from V and 6 bases from J; bases unmatched to any gene: 2. CDR1 and CDR2 (germline): SQVTM, ANQGSEA. CDR3 length: 11 amino acids.

This rearrangement joins TRBV13 to TRBJ1-1; D is unclear. This CDR3 is 16 amino acids long. The V gene's germline CDR1 is PRHDT and CDR2 FYEKMQ (reference sequence). The V end was cut by 5 bases, the J end by 0 bases, with 16 bases between. CDR3 loop: CASSLLTAKMNTEAFF. The CDR3 DNA sequence: TGTGCCAGCAGCCTTTTAACAGCGAAGATGAACACTGAAGCTTTCTTT.

The rearrangement links TRBV11-1 to TRBJ2-1; D is ambiguous. The CDR3 runs 13 residues. Germline lookup yields CDR1 SGHAT and CDR2 FQDESV (reference sequence). V was clipped by 2 bases and J by 6 bases, with 8 bases between them. The CDR3 spells CASSLPLGNEQFF. The CDR3 DNA is TGTGCCAGCAGCTTACCACTTGGCAATGAGCAGTTCTTC.

The table lists this clone with a few counts. This chain joins TRBV29-1 and TRBJ2-7; maybe TRBD1 (6 bases). V was clipped by 1 base and J by 2 bases, with 15 bases between them. Germline CDR1 is SQVTM and CDR2 is ANQGSEA. The CDR3 extends over 15 amino acids. The CDR3 sequence is CSVEGRAGAAYEQYF. DNA of the CDR3: TGCAGCGTTGAAGGTCGGGCAGGGGCAGCCTACGAGCAGTACTTC.

The chain carries TRBV28 and TRBJ2-5; TRBD1 matches at 7 bases. CDR3 length: 16 amino acids. Germline trimming cut 3 bases from V and 4 bases from J; bases unmatched to any gene: 11. Germline values: CDR1 MDHEN, CDR2 SYDVKM. The CDR3 coding sequence is TGTGCCAGCAGTTTTGGGTCGACAGGGTTTCGAGAGACCCAGTACTTC. This sequence encodes CASSFGSTGFRETQYF.

This clone was recorded only once. This chain connects TRBV14 to TRBJ2-7; D might be TRBD1 (5 bases). The germline CDR1 and CDR2 sequences are SGHDN and FVKESK. The V gene lost 4 bases and the J gene lost 12 bases, with 22 bases spanning the gap. This CDR3 has 14 amino acids. The CDR3 coding sequence is TGTGCCAGCAGCCCCTACTCAGGGTCCCTGAAGGGGTACTTC. It encodes CASSPYSGSLKGYF.

The CDR3 nucleotides are TGCGCCAGCTCTCGGACCTCAGATAAAGCTTTCTTT. Its translation is CASSRTSDKAFF. The V and J genes are TRBV5-1 and TRBJ1-1; no firm D call. Germline V CDR1 and CDR2: SGHRS, YFSETQ. Trimming stripped 7 bases from V and 9 bases from J, with 16 bases between. This CDR3 is 12 amino acids long.

This clone came up a few times. The rearrangement links TRBV7-2 to TRBJ2-1, with a tentative D call TRBD1 (6 bases). CDR3 size: 16 residues. CDR1 is SGHTA, CDR2 FQGNSA, per germline. The V end lost 5 bases, the J end lost 0 bases, and 14 bases lay between the germline ends. The CDR3: CASSTRQAFSYNEQFF. The CDR3 DNA reads TGTGCCAGCAGCACCCGACAGGCTTTCTCCTACAATGAGCAGTTCTTC.

The chain carries TRBV28 and TRBJ1-2, with a possible D match to TRBD1 (6 bases). V was clipped by 5 bases and J by 4 bases, with 11 bases between them. This CDR3 contains 13 residues. Germline V gene lookup returns CDR1 MDHEN and CDR2 SYDVKM. The CDR3 spells CASSPTGIYGYTF. The CDR3 nucleotides are TGTGCCAGCAGTCCTACAGGGATCTATGGCTACACCTTC.

This clone has just a few counts. The chain recombines TRBV29-1 with TRBJ1-2; TRBD1 aligns across 8 bases. Germline V lookup: CDR1 SQVTM, CDR2 ANQGSEA. CDR3 length: 12 amino acids. Germline trimming cut 5 bases from V and 8 bases from J; bases unmatched to any gene: 7. In DNA, the CDR3 is TGCAGCGTTTACGAACAGGGGGACGGCTACACCTTC. It codes for CSVYEQGDGYTF. Variable domain in full (rest from reference TRBV29-1 and TRBJ1-2): SAVISQKPSRDICQRGTSLTIQCQVDSQVTMMFWYRQQPGQSLTLIATANQGSEATYESGFVIDKFPISRPNLTFSTLTVSNMSPEDSSIYLCSVYEQGDGYTFGSGTRLTVV.

This rearrangement joins TRBV30 to TRBJ1-5; no firm D call. The V end lost 2 bases, the J end lost 1 base, and 6 bases lay between the germline ends. CDR1 and CDR2 (germline): GTSNPN, SVGIG (reference sequence). The CDR3 runs 13 residues. CDR3 DNA: TGTGCCTGGAGTCTAAGGAGCAATCAGCCCCAGCATTTT. Amino acids: CAWSLRSNQPQHF.

V is TRBV30 and J is TRBJ1-1; D ambiguous. The length of the CDR3 is 10 residues. Germline V gives CDR1 GTSNPN, CDR2 SVGIG (reference sequence). Trimming stripped 4 bases from V and 5 bases from J, with 5 bases between. CDR3: CAWTGTEAFF. The CDR3 nucleotides are TGTGCCTGGACCGGGACTGAAGCTTTCTTT. The full variable domain, completed using reference TRBV30 and TRBJ1-1, is SQTIHQWPATLVQPVGSPLSLECTVEGTSNPNLYWYRQAAGRGLQLLFYSVGIGQISSEVPQNLSASRPQDRQFILSSKKLLLSDSGFYLCAWTGTEAFFGQGTRLTVV.